Sequencing of this TCR beta chain was carried out in a study of OX40 agonist ivuxolimab in advanced cancers. Looking at the study overall: In this trial design, patients received ivuxolimab intravenously at 0.01 to 10 mg/kg every 2 weeks. Study-level points and caveats: At 0.1-3.0 mg/kg, partial responders had clonal expansion among the lowest observed.

Repertoires were generated with immunoSEQ multiplex PCR, while TCRdb's copy carries only in-frame clones and drops some. Of more than 50,000 clones listed, about four fifths are singletons. Turning to this clone: Its antigen is not known.

CDR3 size: 15 residues. From germline, CDR1 is SGDLS and CDR2 YYNGEE. V was clipped by 4 bases and J by 5 bases, with 15 bases between them. This receptor was taken from an adult with an advanced solid tumor such as melanoma, head and neck, liver or kidney cancer. The specimen comprised CD4+ or CD8+ T cells sorted from blood, sampled in a trial of the OX40 agonist ivuxolimab. The V call is TRBV9, the J call TRBJ2-2; TRBD1 might be the D (6 bases). For the CDR3, the DNA is TGTGCCAGCAGCCCCCGCTCAGGGGAAACCGGGGAGCTGTTTTTT. This encodes CASSPRSGETGELFF.